The 25 T cell receptor beta chains below were found in one sample sequenced in a study of a mutant IDH1 vaccine in newly diagnosed glioma. TCRdb's copy holds only in-frame clones and misses some; the assay was immunoSEQ multiplex PCR. The sample lists roughly 25,000 clones; over 65% were seen once. Time point indicated: week 35, safety follow-up. Each dose of the vaccine consisted of 300 ug of mutant IDH1 20-mer peptide, with topical imiquimod. These receptors' targets are unknown. Sequencing was performed on PBMCs, taken from a glioma patient whose treatment included an IDH1 peptide vaccine. The receptors shown here come from a man aged 25-45 years with glioma.

The chain couples TRBV5-5 to TRBJ2-7, with D perhaps being TRBD1 or TRBD2 (6 bases each). The germline gives CDR1 SGHKS, CDR2 YYEKEE (reference sequence). Trimming pared 2 bases from V and 5 bases from J, leaving 17 bases between. The CDR3 is made up of 15 amino acids. For the CDR3, the DNA is TGTGCCAGCAGCTTATGGGGAGAGGGGGGCGACGAGCAGTACTTC. Translating gives CASSLWGEGGDEQYF. The full variable domain, completed using reference TRBV5-5 and TRBJ2-7, is DAGVTQSPTHLIKTRGQQVTLRCSPISGHKSVSWYQQVLGQGPQFIFQYYEKEERGRGNFPDRFSARQFPNYSSELNVNALLLGDSALYLCASSLWGEGGDEQYFGPGTRLTVT.

This clone came up a few times. The chain is built from TRBV7-2 and TRBJ2-7; the D is unclear. Germline CDR1 is SGHTA and CDR2 is FQGNSA. Deletions cut 2 bases from V and 2 bases from J, with 19 bases between. CDR3 length: 17 amino acids. CDR3 loop: CASSLLGLGVGTYEQYF. CDR3 nucleotide sequence: TGTGCCAGCAGCTTATTGGGTTTAGGTGTAGGGACCTACGAGCAGTACTTC.

The chain is built from TRBV9 and TRBJ1-1; TRBD1 aligns across 8 bases. V lost 3 bases, J lost 4 bases, and 14 bases stayed unmatched. Germline-derived CDR1 and CDR2 are SGDLS and YYNGEE. This CDR3 is built from 17 residues. The CDR3 nucleotides read TGTGCCAGCAGCGCTAGAGGTATCGGACAGGGATTCACTGAAGCTTTCTTT. Protein product: CASSARGIGQGFTEAFF.

In its sample, this clone was seen a few times. The V and J genes are TRBV4-1 and TRBJ1-5, with unresolved D. There are 11 residues in the CDR3. Germline CDR1 reads MGHRA; CDR2 reads YSYEKL. V lost 7 bases and J 6 bases, leaving 7 bases between the germline ends. CDR3 loop: CASTGSQPQHF. CDR3 DNA sequence: TGCGCCAGCACCGGGAGTCAGCCCCAGCATTTT.

The rearrangement links TRBV5-6 to TRBJ2-2; 9 bases map to TRBD1. The CDR3 runs 16 residues. Germline-derived CDR1 and CDR2 are SGHDT and YYEEEE. V shed 4 bases, J shed 6 bases, and the junction held 10 bases outside the gene matches. This CDR3 reads CASSREQGAFSGELFF. CDR3 sequence (DNA): TGTGCCAGCAGCCGCGAACAGGGGGCTTTCTCCGGGGAGCTGTTTTTT. Drawing the rest from reference TRBV5-6 and TRBJ2-2, the complete variable domain is DAGVTQSPTHLIKTRGQQVTLRCSPKSGHDTVSWYQQALGQGPQFIFQYYEEEERQRGNFPDRFSGHQFPNYSSELNVNALLLGDSALYLCASSREQGAFSGELFFGEGSRLTVL.

In this sample, this clone turned up a few times. The chain couples TRBV5-6 to TRBJ2-1; perhaps TRBD1 as D (5 bases). The V end lost 0 bases, the J end lost 7 bases, and 17 bases lay between the germline ends. The CDR3 sequence is 16 residues long. The V gene's germline CDR1 is SGHDT and CDR2 YYEEEE. The CDR3 loop reads CASSLGWQGMVNEQFF. DNA of the CDR3: TGTGCCAGCAGCTTGGGTTGGCAGGGAATGGTTAATGAGCAGTTCTTC.

The chain combines TRBV7-9 with TRBJ2-3; 7 bases are a match to TRBD2. Germline values: CDR1 SEHNR, CDR2 FQNEAQ (reference sequence). This CDR3 spans 15 amino acids. Trimming took 2 bases from V and 7 from J; bases not matched to a gene: 9. CDR3 bases: TGTGCCAGCAGCTTAAGGTCTAGCGGAGACAATACGCAGTATTTT. Its protein product is CASSLRSSGDNTQYF.

This clone was recorded a few times. The V and J genes are TRBV9 and TRBJ2-2; 7 bases align to TRBD1. CDR1 and CDR2 (germline): SGDLS, YYNGEE. Trimming at V came to 6 bases and at J to 1 base, leaving 9 bases not matched to a gene. This CDR3 is 16 amino acids long. The CDR3 spells CASTALPGGNTGELFF. The CDR3 DNA reads TGTGCCAGCACCGCACTGCCAGGGGGGAACACCGGGGAGCTGTTTTTT.

The rearrangement links TRBV4-1 to TRBJ1-4; D is ambiguous. Germline CDR1 is MGHRA and CDR2 is YSYEKL. There are 16 residues in the CDR3. V lost 0 bases, J lost 0 bases, and 8 bases lay in between. CDR3 sequence: CASSQDPATTNEKLFF. The CDR3 nucleotides read TGCGCCAGCAGCCAAGATCCAGCTACAACTAATGAAAAACTGTTTTTT.

The V and J genes are TRBV5-1 and TRBJ1-4, with D perhaps TRBD1 (5 bases). Trimming left V 0 bases short and J 6 bases short, with 9 bases between. CDR3 length: 14 residues. Germline loops: CDR1 SGHRS, CDR2 YFSETQ. The chain's CDR3 is CASSLAGADEKLFF. CDR3 bases: TGCGCCAGCAGCTTGGCTGGGGCGGATGAAAAACTGTTTTTT.

The chain has TRBV5-1 and TRBJ1-4; no reliable D call. V was shortened by 1 base and J by 3 bases, with 4 bases between the two germline ends. Germline V gene sequence: CDR1 SGHRS, CDR2 YFSETQ. The CDR3 loop spans 13 amino acids. The CDR3 sequence: CASSLWANEKLFF. The DNA of the CDR3 is TGCGCCAGCAGCTTGTGGGCTAATGAAAAACTGTTTTTT.

The CDR3 here is CASSEAPAGAHIPATGELFF. Written as DNA, the CDR3 is TGTGCCAGCAGTGAAGCGCCAGCGGGAGCTCACATACCCGCCACCGGGGAGCTGTTTTTT. The chain couples TRBV6-1 to TRBJ2-2; 8 positions match TRBD2. V dropped 0 bases and J dropped 4; count of bases not matched to a gene: 16. This CDR3 has 20 amino acids. Germline V gene sequence: CDR1 MNHNS, CDR2 SASEGT.

The chain couples TRBV14 to TRBJ2-7; 9 bases are shared with TRBD1. The germline V gene has CDR1 SGHDN and CDR2 FVKESK. V was pared by 1 base and J by 2 bases, with 0 bases of the junction left unmatched. This CDR3 is 14 amino acids long. The CDR3 sequence: CASSQGTGAYEQYF. The DNA for the CDR3 is TGTGCCAGCAGCCAAGGGACAGGGGCCTACGAGCAGTACTTC.

The rearrangement joins TRBV2 to TRBJ1-2; D not resolved. In germline, CDR1 is SNHLY, CDR2 FYNNEI. The CDR3 runs 13 residues. V gave up 3 bases and J gave up 7 bases, with 12 bases separating them. CDR3 bases: TGTGCCAGCAGTGAGGGTGGGGTAGTTGGCTACACCTTC. Protein product: CASSEGGVVGYTF.

V gene TRBV5-4 combines with J gene TRBJ2-2; no reliable D call. The germline gives CDR1 SGHNT, CDR2 YYREEE (reference sequence). The germline V and J ends were trimmed by 4 bases and 0 bases, with 10 bases remaining between them. The CDR3 covers 15 residues. The CDR3 loop is CASSPRTANTGELFF. Written as DNA, the CDR3 is TGTGCCAGCAGCCCCCGAACAGCGAACACCGGGGAGCTGTTTTTT.

The J gene is TRBJ2-7, the V gene TRBV4-3; 7 bases line up with TRBD1. Germline CDR1 is LGHNA and CDR2 is YSLEER. The CDR3 is made up of 17 amino acids. With V trimmed by 0 bases and J by 4 bases, 12 bases remained unmatched. The CDR3: CASSQDVDREGVYEQYF. In nucleotides, the CDR3 is TGCGCCAGCAGCCAAGATGTCGACAGGGAAGGGGTTTACGAGCAGTACTTC.

The rearrangement joins TRBV29-1 to TRBJ2-2, with D possibly TRBD2 on 5 matching bases. The CDR3 spans 15 residues. Germline lookup yields CDR1 SQVTM and CDR2 ANQGSEA. The V end was cut by 5 bases, the J end by 4 bases, with 17 bases between. The DNA for the CDR3 is TGCAGCGTTTCGGATGACGGGGTGGGCACCGGGGAGCTGTTTTTT. Its protein product is CSVSDDGVGTGELFF.

The genes are TRBV30 and TRBJ1-2; D is possibly TRBD1 (6 bases). Germline V gene lookup returns CDR1 GTSNPN and CDR2 SVGIG (reference sequence). The germline V and J ends were trimmed by 5 bases and 0 bases, with 25 bases remaining between them. CDR3 length: 18 amino acids. The CDR3 region has the DNA TGTGCCTGGGAACCTCTGGGGGGCCTGGGTCTTACTAACTATGGCTACACCTTC. Protein sequence: CAWEPLGGLGLTNYGYTF. Together with reference TRBV30 and TRBJ1-2, the CDR3 gives the full variable domain: SQTIHQWPATLVQPVGSPLSLECTVEGTSNPNLYWYRQAAGRGLQLLFYSVGIGQISSEVPQNLSASRPQDRQFILSSKKLLLSDSGFYLCAWEPLGGLGLTNYGYTFGSGTRLTVV.

The chain employs TRBV5-1 and TRBJ1-1, with D perhaps TRBD1 (6 bases). The CDR3 runs 17 residues. Germline assignment: CDR1 SGHRS and CDR2 YFSETQ. Between the trimmed V and J ends, which lost 0 bases and 1 base, there was a span of 16 bases. The CDR3 region has the DNA TGCGCCAGCAGCTTGGAACCAGGGGTGGGTTCGAACACTGAAGCTTTCTTT. It is translated as CASSLEPGVGSNTEAFF.

The chain has TRBV28 and TRBJ1-5, with 7 nucleotides matching TRBD1. CDR3 length: 17 residues. CDR1 MDHEN and CDR2 SYDVKM come from the germline V gene. The junction had 14 bases not matched to a gene; V was cut back by 6 bases and J by 3 bases. CDR3 bases: TGTGCCAGCAGAGTCACGGGACAGAGCTATTTCAATCAGCCCCAGCATTTT. Its translation: CASRVTGQSYFNQPQHF.

This chain links TRBV13 with TRBJ2-2, with a weak D call TRBD1 (6 bases). Trimming took off 5 bases at V and 5 bases at J, with 12 bases between the two ends. The CDR3 length is 14 residues. Germline CDR1 PRHDT, CDR2 FYEKMQ (reference sequence). As DNA, the CDR3 is TGTGCCAGCAGCACACAGGGTTGGACCGGGGAGCTGTTTTTT. Translated: CASSTQGWTGELFF.

The chain couples TRBV30 to TRBJ1-3; D ambiguous. The CDR3 loop spans 13 amino acids. Germline V gives CDR1 GTSNPN, CDR2 SVGIG (reference sequence). Trimming cost V 2 bases and J 4 bases, with 9 bases left between them. The CDR3, as DNA: TGTGCCTGGAGTACCCAGTTGGGAAACACCATATATTTT. Translated: CAWSTQLGNTIYF.

This chain uses TRBV4-1 with TRBJ1-2; D may be TRBD1 (6 bases). The CDR3 extends over 17 amino acids. Trimming removed 4 bases at V and 4 bases at J, with 22 bases between. Germline-derived CDR1 and CDR2 are MGHRA and YSYEKL. The DNA for the CDR3 is TGCGCCAGCAGCCCAGGGGTTCAGGTTGGGGATTTCTATGGCTACACCTTC. Its protein is CASSPGVQVGDFYGYTF.

The chain has TRBV6-1 and TRBJ2-7; D is unclear. CDR3 length: 12 amino acids. Germline CDR1 reads MNHNS; CDR2 reads SASEGT. The ends were cut back, 8 bases at V and 7 bases at J, with 15 bases in the middle. CDR3 sequence reads: CASSHNVREQYF. CDR3 DNA: TGTGCCAGCTCCCACAACGTTCGAGAGCAGTACTTC.

J is TRBJ2-3 and V is TRBV30; 8 bases line up with TRBD2. The J segment lost 2 bases and the V segment lost 8 bases, leaving 15 bases of the junction unmatched. The germline gives CDR1 GTSNPN, CDR2 SVGIG (reference sequence). The CDR3 has 16 residues. The CDR3 protein is CAMAVPLAEHTDTQYF. The CDR3, as DNA: TGTGCCATGGCCGTTCCACTAGCGGAGCACACAGATACGCAGTATTTT. Using reference TRBV30 and TRBJ2-3 for the parts outside the CDR3, the full variable domain is SQTIHQWPATLVQPVGSPLSLECTVEGTSNPNLYWYRQAAGRGLQLLFYSVGIGQISSEVPQNLSASRPQDRQFILSSKKLLLSDSGFYLCAMAVPLAEHTDTQYFGPGTRLTVL.